The 3 T cell receptor beta chains below were found in one sample sequenced in a study of cytomegalovirus exposure and HLA in healthy donors. 60 Vbeta and 13 Jbeta primers were used in PCR. Generated by immunoSEQ multiplex PCR, the TCRdb table keeps only in-frame clones and is missing some. The data hold some 140,000 clones, with around 79% observed a single time. The sample was PBMCs. The receptors were sampled from a woman aged 50 to 65 in good health and CMV-seropositive.

This chain's CDR3 is CAGQPFEGPQHF. The CDR3, as DNA: TGTGCCGGACAACCATTCGAAGGGCCCCAGCATTTT. This sequence joins TRBV28 and TRBJ1-5; tentative D call: TRBD1 (5 bases). CDR1 is MDHEN and CDR2 is SYDVKM in the germline V gene. The V end was cut by 11 bases, the J end by 9 bases, with 17 bases between. The CDR3 runs to 12 residues.

V is TRBV19 and J is TRBJ1-4, with TRBD1 identical over 7 bases. Germline CDR1 and CDR2: LNHDA and SQIVND (reference sequence). CDR3 size: 14 residues. After removal of 7 bases from V and 3 bases from J, the junction contained 5 bases not matched to a gene. The CDR3: CASNRGRANEKLFF. The CDR3 coding sequence is TGTGCCAGTAACAGGGGACGGGCTAATGAAAAACTGTTTTTT. The full variable domain, completed using reference TRBV19 and TRBJ1-4, is DGGITQSPKYLFRKEGQNVTLSCEQNLNHDAMYWYRQDPGQGLRLIYYSQIVNDFQKGDIAEGYSVSREKKESFPLTVTSAQKNPTAFYLCASNRGRANEKLFFGSGTQLSVL.

The rearrangement links TRBV6-5 to TRBJ1-1; D call uncertain. The ends were cut back, 8 bases at V and 1 base at J, with 8 bases in the middle. Germline V gives CDR1 MNHEY, CDR2 SVGAGI. CDR3 length: 12 residues. The CDR3 DNA reads TGTGCCAGCCGAGACACGAACACTGAAGCTTTCTTT. Amino acid sequence: CASRDTNTEAFF.